Shown below are 3 T cell receptor beta chains from a single sample sequenced in a study of cytomegalovirus exposure and HLA in healthy donors. PCR was performed using 60 Vbeta and 13 Jbeta primers. Profiling relied on immunoSEQ multiplex PCR, and the TCRdb table lists in-frame clones only, not all of them. The sample contains about 150,000 clones, around 79% of which appear only once. The sequenced material came from PBMCs. These TCRs come from a man aged 45 to 65 in good health and CMV-seropositive.

The genes are TRBV10-1 and TRBJ1-1, with D tentatively TRBD1 (5 bases). In germline, CDR1 is WNHNN, CDR2 SYGVQD (reference sequence). The CDR3 loop spans 13 amino acids. V was cut by 4 bases and J by 1 base, with 7 bases left in between. The CDR3 DNA reads as TGCGCCAGCAGTGTAACAGGGAACACTGAAGCTTTCTTT. Protein: CASSVTGNTEAFF.

This clone was counted a single time. The V gene is TRBV5-1, the J gene TRBJ2-2; TRBD1 matches 9 bases. This CDR3 has 15 residues. V lost 4 bases to trimming and J lost 5 bases; unmatched junction nucleotides: 6. Germline CDR1 and CDR2: SGHRS and YFSETQ. The CDR3 loop reads CASSPWTGETGELFF. The CDR3 DNA reads TGCGCCAGCAGCCCGTGGACAGGGGAGACCGGGGAGCTGTTTTTT.

The chain joins TRBV27 to TRBJ2-7; 7 nucleotides line up with TRBD2. The germline V gene has CDR1 MNHEY and CDR2 SMNVEV (reference sequence). The CDR3 length is 14 residues. With V trimmed by 1 base and J by 4 bases, 4 bases remained unmatched. The CDR3 here is CASSLLGGRYEQYF. The CDR3, as DNA: TGTGCCAGCAGTTTATTGGGCGGGAGATACGAGCAGTACTTC.